This T cell receptor (beta chain) was profiled in a study of OX40 agonist ivuxolimab in advanced cancers. The overall study: Patients' therapy was ivuxolimab, an antibody that acts as an agonist of OX40 (CD134). Study-wide results and caveats: Which antigen the expanded peripheral T cells recognized is unknown. At 0.1 to 3.0 mg/kg, clonal expansion of CD4+ and CD8+ blood T cells had occurred by week 6. Mean expanded clone counts were higher in CD8+ than CD4+ T cells.

A note on this clone: Its specificity is unknown.

Assay: immunoSEQ multiplex PCR; the TCRdb copy retains only in-frame clones and omits some. The repertoire holds about 85,000 clones, with about 86% as singletons. The junction had 5 bases not matched to a gene; V was cut back by 0 bases and J by 6 bases. CDR1 and CDR2 from the germline V gene are SGDLS and YYNGEE. The CDR3 covers 14 residues. The sample here was CD4+ or CD8+ T cells sorted from blood, taken in a trial of the OX40 agonist ivuxolimab. The rearrangement links TRBV9 to TRBJ1-2; 7 bases fit TRBD1. This sequence was found in an adult with an advanced solid tumor such as melanoma, head and neck, liver or kidney cancer. DNA of the CDR3: TGTGCCAGCAGCGTAGAGTCCAGGGGGGATGGCTACACCTTC. Amino acids: CASSVESRGDGYTF.